The rows below give T cell receptor beta chains drawn from one sample of a study of shared clonotypes between healthy human individuals. Only in-frame clones appear in the TCRdb table, and some are missing; sequencing was by immunoSEQ multiplex PCR. The sample has about 800,000 clones; roughly 96% are singletons. The sample taken for sequencing was naive CD8+ T cells sorted from blood. The receptor source for this set is a man under 40 in good health. Both conserved end residues are part of each CDR3. D genes are given only for firm matches. Expanded clones get a size class; other rows say once, few or many, or leave the size out.

v_call	clone_size	j_call	d_call	cdr3_aa	cdr3_nt
TRBV18	NA	TRBJ2-3	NA	CASSRLTDLPPDTQYF	TGTGCCAGCTCACGGTTAACAGACTTACCGCCAGATACGCAGTATTTT
TRBV11-2	NA	TRBJ2-1	NA	CAEGLAWDEQFF	TGTGCCGAGGGGCTAGCGTGGGATGAGCAGTTCTTC
TRBV25-1	NA	TRBJ1-1	TRBD1	CASSPGGKSEAFF	TGTGCCAGCAGTCCAGGGGGCAAATCTGAAGCTTTCTTT
TRBV9	NA	TRBJ1-5	NA	CASSAEGGGNQPQHF	TGTGCCAGCAGCGCGGAAGGGGGGGGCAATCAGCCCCAGCATTTT
TRBV27	NA	TRBJ2-1	NA	CASSLVGRTYNEQFF	TGTGCCAGCAGTTTGGTGGGACGGACCTACAATGAGCAGTTCTTC
TRBV2	NA	TRBJ2-1	TRBD2	CASSEAPSGRMGYNEQFF	TGTGCCAGCAGTGAAGCGCCTAGCGGGAGAATGGGGTACAATGAGCAGTTCTTC
TRBV11-3	NA	TRBJ1-1	NA	CASSLALQNTEAFF	TGTGCCAGCAGCTTAGCTCTCCAAAACACTGAAGCTTTCTTT
TRBV2	NA	TRBJ2-7	NA	CATLTDYEQYF	TGTGCCACCTTGACCGACTACGAGCAGTACTTC
TRBV27	NA	TRBJ2-7	NA	CASSLAGRQREQYF	TGTGCCAGCAGTTTAGCAGGGCGCCAACGCGAGCAGTACTTC
TRBV13	NA	TRBJ2-7	TRBD2	CASSSGLAVYEQYF	TGTGCCAGCAGCTCGGGACTAGCGGTCTACGAGCAGTACTTC
TRBV16	NA	TRBJ2-7	TRBD1	CASSSQGVSYEQYF	TGTGCCAGCAGCTCACAGGGGGTCTCCTACGAGCAGTACTTC
TRBV6-5	NA	TRBJ2-1	NA	CASSFSGRGDNEQFF	TGTGCCAGCAGTTTTAGCGGCCGAGGGGACAATGAGCAGTTCTTC
TRBV9	NA	TRBJ2-2	TRBD2	CASSVDPSGRAGELFF	TGTGCCAGCAGCGTAGATCCGAGCGGGAGGGCCGGGGAGCTGTTTTTT
TRBV29-1	NA	TRBJ2-7	NA	CSVKDRDLPHYEQYF	TGCAGCGTTAAAGACCGGGACCTGCCCCATTACGAGCAGTACTTC
TRBV7-6	NA	TRBJ2-1	TRBD2	CASSPGEGGLYSFF	TGTGCCAGCAGCCCCGGGGAGGGAGGGCTATATTCGTTCTTC
TRBV6-1	NA	TRBJ1-2	TRBD1	CASQTKQGALTF	TGTGCCAGCCAGACCAAACAGGGGGCGTTAACCTTC
TRBV7-9	NA	TRBJ2-7	NA	CASSLDPEVYEQYF	TGTGCCAGCAGCTTAGATCCGGAGGTCTACGAGCAGTACTTC
TRBV9	once	TRBJ2-7	NA	CASSVSGSVLPYEQYF	TGTGCCAGCAGCGTTTCTGGGAGCGTCTTGCCCTACGAGCAGTACTTC
TRBV11-2	NA	TRBJ1-4	NA	CASSSPRATNEKLFF	TGTGCCAGCAGCTCCCCCAGGGCAACTAATGAAAAACTGTTTTTT
TRBV9	NA	TRBJ2-1	NA	CASSPNLIKTPSEQFF	TGTGCCAGCAGTCCGAACCTGATTAAAACCCCTTCTGAGCAGTTCTTC
TRBV6-5	NA	TRBJ1-4	NA	CASSLSSINEKLFF	TGTGCCAGCAGTTTGAGCAGCATTAATGAAAAACTGTTTTTT
TRBV7-9	NA	TRBJ2-3	NA	CASSLGTHTDTQYF	TGTGCCAGCAGCTTAGGGACACACACAGATACGCAGTATTTT
TRBV11-2	NA	TRBJ2-7	TRBD2	CASSFSPGRTYEQYF	TGTGCCAGCAGCTTCTCTCCCGGGAGGACATACGAGCAGTACTTC
TRBV11-2	NA	TRBJ2-5	TRBD2	CASSQSTSGGQETQYF	TGTGCCAGCAGCCAGTCGACTAGCGGAGGTCAAGAGACCCAGTACTTC
TRBV9	NA	TRBJ2-2	NA	CASSVGHTETGELFF	TGTGCCAGCAGCGTGGGACACACAGAGACCGGGGAGCTGTTTTTT
TRBV5-1	NA	TRBJ2-7	NA	CASLGEGDYEQYF	TGCGCCAGCCTGGGGGAAGGGGACTACGAGCAGTACTTC
TRBV10-3	NA	TRBJ1-5	NA	CAISDPGMSNQPQHF	TGTGCCATCAGTGACCCAGGGATGAGCAATCAGCCCCAGCATTTT
TRBV4-1	NA	TRBJ1-1	NA	CASSLHQGGTEAFF	TGCGCCAGCAGCCTCCACCAAGGGGGAACTGAAGCTTTCTTT
TRBV11-2	NA	TRBJ2-7	TRBD1	CASSKNRGSEQYF	TGTGCCAGCAGCAAAAACAGGGGCTCCGAGCAGTACTTC
TRBV6-5	NA	TRBJ2-6	NA	CASSYPSSGANVLTF	TGTGCCAGCAGTTACCCCAGCTCTGGGGCCAACGTCCTGACTTTC
TRBV27	NA	TRBJ1-2	NA	CASRRDSDGYTF	TGTGCCAGCCGCCGGGATTCGGATGGCTACACCTTC
TRBV7-8	few	TRBJ1-1	NA	CASSSTPGQRTEAFF	TGTGCCAGCAGCTCAACCCCAGGGCAGAGGACTGAAGCTTTCTTT
TRBV27	NA	TRBJ2-2	NA	CASSLHRSTGELFF	TGTGCCAGCAGTCTCCACAGGTCCACCGGGGAGCTGTTTTTT
TRBV28	NA	TRBJ1-5	NA	CASSSTYSNQPQHF	TGTGCCAGCAGTTCAACCTATAGCAATCAGCCCCAGCATTTT
TRBV6-5	NA	TRBJ1-3	TRBD1	CASSYAQGDGNTIYF	TGTGCCAGCAGTTACGCACAGGGGGACGGAAACACCATATATTTT
TRBV13	NA	TRBJ2-2	TRBD2	CASSLYPGTSGDTGELFF	TGTGCCAGCAGCTTATACCCGGGGACTAGCGGCGACACCGGGGAGCTGTTTTTT
TRBV27	NA	TRBJ2-7	NA	CASSLSPTSYEQYF	TGTGCCAGCAGTTTATCTCCCACCTCCTACGAGCAGTACTTC
TRBV6-1	NA	TRBJ2-7	TRBD2	CASRPGGSSYEQYF	TGTGCCAGCAGGCCGGGAGGCAGCTCCTACGAGCAGTACTTC
TRBV6-6	NA	TRBJ2-4	NA	CASSPQTGLAKNIQYF	TGTGCCAGCAGCCCCCAAACGGGACTAGCCAAAAACATTCAGTACTTC
TRBV1	NA	TRBJ1-4	NA	CTSSQDQRTGATNEKLFF	TGCACCAGCAGCCAAGATCAAAGGACAGGGGCAACTAATGAAAAACTGTTTTTT
TRBV27	NA	TRBJ1-5	NA	CASSAVASQNQPQHF	TGTGCCAGCAGTGCGGTGGCGTCACAGAATCAGCCCCAGCATTTT
TRBV7-2	once	TRBJ2-2	NA	CASSLAGDLPGELFF	TGTGCCAGCAGCTTAGCGGGAGATCTTCCCGGGGAGCTGTTTTTT
TRBV7-9	NA	TRBJ2-7	TRBD1	CASSWGQGALGEQYF	TGTGCCAGCAGCTGGGGACAGGGGGCGCTTGGCGAGCAGTACTTC
TRBV27	NA	TRBJ2-2	NA	CASSPLGGTTGELFF	TGTGCCAGCAGCCCCCTGGGAGGAACCACCGGGGAGCTGTTTTTT
TRBV11-2	NA	TRBJ2-1	NA	CASSLEGDRQFF	TGTGCCAGCAGCTTAGAGGGCGACAGGCAGTTCTTC
TRBV9	NA	TRBJ1-2	TRBD1	CASSSPRRGQGTNYGYTF	TGTGCCAGCAGCTCCCCCCGGAGGGGACAGGGTACTAACTATGGCTACACCTTC
TRBV5-1	NA	TRBJ2-7	NA	CASSFTPTYEQYF	TGCGCCAGCAGCTTTACACCTACCTACGAGCAGTACTTC
TRBV29-1	NA	TRBJ2-2	NA	CSVGDVRGKNTGELFF	TGCAGCGTTGGTGACGTTCGCGGGAAGAACACCGGGGAGCTGTTTTTT
TRBV27	NA	TRBJ1-5	NA	CASSFFRNQPQHF	TGTGCCAGCAGTTTCTTTCGGAATCAGCCCCAGCATTTT
TRBV4-1	NA	TRBJ2-5	NA	CASSQEGEEVETQYF	TGCGCCAGCAGCCAAGAAGGGGAGGAAGTAGAGACCCAGTACTTC
TRBV27	NA	TRBJ2-7	NA	CASSLVTGYEQYF	TGTGCCAGCAGTTTAGTAACGGGATACGAGCAGTACTTC
TRBV27	NA	TRBJ2-5	NA	CASSMFHRMETQYF	TGTGCCAGCAGCATGTTTCACCGGATGGAGACCCAGTACTTC
TRBV10-1	once	TRBJ1-1	NA	CASSRGPLRNTEAFF	TGCGCCAGCAGCAGGGGTCCTTTACGAAACACTGAAGCTTTCTTT